This T cell receptor (beta chain) came from a study of blood T cell repertoires in COVID-19. Study-wide background: Acute and convalescent COVID-19 samples came from the United States, Italy and Spain.

In Cohort 3, a recovered donor had either two negative PCRs, clearance, or symptom resolution. The CDR3 runs to 16 residues. Looked up from germline, CDR1 is SGHVS and CDR2 is FQNEAQ. V shed 1 base and J shed 3 bases, with 13 bases lying between them. Original analysis: Reference gene primer amplification gave nucleated cell count estimates. Method: immunoSEQ multiplex PCR; TCRdb's copy keeps in-frame clones and lacks some. V and J calls and clone size follow that table, whereas D and trimming were derived from the DNA. The repertoire holds about 190,000 clones, roughly 84% seen once, with approximately 3% in the top ten.

This sequence originates from a woman aged 25 to 39 who had recovered from COVID-19. The chain joins TRBV7-8 to TRBJ1-3, with a tentative D call TRBD1 (6 bases). The sequenced sample consisted of PBMCs or T cells enriched from blood (not recorded which). The CDR3 protein is CASSLDHQGHGNTIYF. The CDR3 nucleotides read TGTGCCAGCAGCTTAGATCATCAGGGGCATGGAAACACCATATATTTT.